This TCR beta chain was obtained from a study of blood T cell repertoires in COVID-19. About the study: Samples came from the United States, Italy and Spain, spanning acute and convalescent COVID-19. PBMCs, B-cell-depleted T cells, or T cells were the source of the cDNA or gDNA that made up the material.

The CDR3 is made up of 13 amino acids. Trimming removed 2 bases from V and 7 bases from J; junction bases left unmatched: 3. The V gene's germline CDR1 is SGDLS and CDR2 YYNGEE. This clone has just a few counts. In the source study's methods: Amplification from reference gene primers served as the basis for estimated nucleated cell counts. Repertoires were generated with immunoSEQ multiplex PCR, while TCRdb's copy carries only in-frame clones and drops some. From that table come the V and J calls and clone size; the DNA was used to work out D and trimming. The table shows some 350,000 clones, with 80% to 90% occurring only once.

The origin of this receptor is a man aged 25-40 years with active or convalescent COVID-19. Specimen: peripheral blood. The chain combines TRBV9 with TRBJ2-7; TRBD2 agrees at 10 bases. The CDR3 is CASSVQREGEQYF. DNA for the CDR3: TGTGCCAGCAGCGTCCAGCGGGAGGGAGAGCAGTACTTC.